This TCR beta chain was identified in a study of blood T cell repertoires in COVID-19. This CDR3 has 16 amino acids. Germline CDR1 is SEHNR and CDR2 is FQNEAQ (reference sequence). Trimming removed 6 bases at V and 0 bases at J, with 17 bases between. Profiled with immunoSEQ multiplex PCR; TCRdb holds only in-frame clones, not every one. The sample contains approximately 190,000 clones, 75% to 90% of which appear only once. The sequencing input was peripheral blood. The genes are TRBV7-9 and TRBJ1-1; D possibly corresponds to TRBD1 (6 bases). The TCR originated in a woman in her forties with acute or convalescent COVID-19. The CDR3 spells CASRRAGDNMNTEAFF. CDR3 coding DNA: TGTGCCAGCAGAAGGGCAGGGGATAACATGAACACTGAAGCTTTCTTT.